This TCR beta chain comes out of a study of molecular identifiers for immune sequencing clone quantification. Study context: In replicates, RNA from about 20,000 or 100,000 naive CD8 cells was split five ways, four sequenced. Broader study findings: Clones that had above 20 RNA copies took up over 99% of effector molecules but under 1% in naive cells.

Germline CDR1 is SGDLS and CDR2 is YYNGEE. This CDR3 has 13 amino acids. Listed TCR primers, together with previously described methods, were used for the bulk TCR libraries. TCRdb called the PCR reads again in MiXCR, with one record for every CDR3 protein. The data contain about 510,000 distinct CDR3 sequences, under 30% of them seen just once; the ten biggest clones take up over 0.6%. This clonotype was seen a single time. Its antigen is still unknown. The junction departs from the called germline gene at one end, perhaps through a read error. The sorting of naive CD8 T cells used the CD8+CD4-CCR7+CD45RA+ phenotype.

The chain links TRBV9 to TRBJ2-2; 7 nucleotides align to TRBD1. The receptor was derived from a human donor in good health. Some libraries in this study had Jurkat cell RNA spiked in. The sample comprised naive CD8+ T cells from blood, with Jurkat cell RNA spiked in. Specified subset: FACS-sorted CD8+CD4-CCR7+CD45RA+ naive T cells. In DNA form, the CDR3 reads TGTGCCAGCGGGACAGCGAACGCCGGGGAGCTGTTTTTT. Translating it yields CASGTANAGELFF. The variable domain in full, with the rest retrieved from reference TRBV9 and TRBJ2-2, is DSGVTQTPKHLITATGQRVTLRCSPRSGDLSVYWYQQSLDQGLQFLIQYYNGEERAKGNILERFSAQQFPDLHSELNLSSLELGDSALYFCASGTANAGELFFGEGSRLTVL.